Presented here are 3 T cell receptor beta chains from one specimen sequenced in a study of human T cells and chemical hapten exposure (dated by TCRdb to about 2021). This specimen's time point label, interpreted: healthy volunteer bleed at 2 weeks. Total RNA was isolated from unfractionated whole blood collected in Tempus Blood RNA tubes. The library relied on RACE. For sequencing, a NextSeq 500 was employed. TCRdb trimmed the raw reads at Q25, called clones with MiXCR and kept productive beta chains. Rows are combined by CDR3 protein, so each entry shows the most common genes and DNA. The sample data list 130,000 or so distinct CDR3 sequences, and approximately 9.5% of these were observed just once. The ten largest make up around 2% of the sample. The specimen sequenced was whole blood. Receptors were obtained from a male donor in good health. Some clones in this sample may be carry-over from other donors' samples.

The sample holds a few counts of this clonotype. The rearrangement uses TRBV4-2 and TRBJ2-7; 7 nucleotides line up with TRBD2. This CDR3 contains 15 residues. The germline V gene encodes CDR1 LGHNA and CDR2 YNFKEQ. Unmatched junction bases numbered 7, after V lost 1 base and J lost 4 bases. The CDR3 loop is CASSQVSGGRYEQYF. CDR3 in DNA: TGTGCCAGCAGCCAAGTTTCGGGCGGGAGATACGAGCAGTACTTC.

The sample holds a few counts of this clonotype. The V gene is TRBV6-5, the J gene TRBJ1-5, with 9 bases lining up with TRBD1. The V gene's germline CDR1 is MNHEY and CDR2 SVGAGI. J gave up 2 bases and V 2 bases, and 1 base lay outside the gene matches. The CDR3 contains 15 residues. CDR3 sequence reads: CASSYRTGGNQPQHF. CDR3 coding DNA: TGTGCCAGCAGTTACAGGACAGGGGGCAATCAGCCCCAGCATTTT.

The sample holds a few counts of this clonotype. CDR3 loop: CASSPRDRASALTF. CDR3 DNA sequence: TGTGCCAGCAGCCCGCGGGACAGGGCTAGTGCCCTGACTTTC. This rearrangement joins TRBV5-4 to TRBJ2-6, with 9 nucleotides matching TRBD1. Trimming removed 4 bases from V and 15 bases from J; junction bases left unmatched: 11. The germline gives CDR1 SGHNT, CDR2 YYREEE (reference sequence). The CDR3 has 14 amino acids. Full variable domain (rest looked up from reference TRBV5-4 and TRBJ2-6): ETGVTQSPTHLIKTRGQQVTLRCSSQSGHNTVSWYQQALGQGPQFIFQYYREEENGRGNFPPRFSGLQFPNYSSELNVNALELDDSALYLCASSPRDRASALTFGAGSRLTVL.